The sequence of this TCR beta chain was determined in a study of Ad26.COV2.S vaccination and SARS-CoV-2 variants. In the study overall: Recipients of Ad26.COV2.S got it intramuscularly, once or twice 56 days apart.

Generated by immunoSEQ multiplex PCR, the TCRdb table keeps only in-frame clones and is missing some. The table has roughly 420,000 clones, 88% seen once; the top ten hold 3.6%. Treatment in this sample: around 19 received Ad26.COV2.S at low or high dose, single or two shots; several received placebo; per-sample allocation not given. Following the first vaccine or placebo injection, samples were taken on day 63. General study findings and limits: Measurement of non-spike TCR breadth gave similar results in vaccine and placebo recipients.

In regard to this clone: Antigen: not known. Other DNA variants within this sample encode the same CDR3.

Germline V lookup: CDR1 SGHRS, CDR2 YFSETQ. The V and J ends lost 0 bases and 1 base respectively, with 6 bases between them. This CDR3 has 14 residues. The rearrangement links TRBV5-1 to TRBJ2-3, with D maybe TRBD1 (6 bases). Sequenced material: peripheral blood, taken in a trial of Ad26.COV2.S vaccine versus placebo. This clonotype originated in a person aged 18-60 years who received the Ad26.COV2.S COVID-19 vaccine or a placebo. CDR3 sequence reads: CASSLEGGTDTQYF. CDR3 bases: TGCGCCAGCAGCTTGGAGGGGGGCACAGATACGCAGTATTTT.